This entry is about one T cell receptor beta chain. Its antigen is undetermined. The sample is drawn from a study of OX40 agonist ivuxolimab in advanced cancers. Study-wide background: Cohort: about 82% men, mean age about 60, aged about 20 to 90. Three dose-escalation patients had partial responses: one with hepatocellular carcinoma and two with cutaneous melanoma.

The method was immunoSEQ multiplex PCR; TCRdb's version includes in-frame clones alone and lacks a portion of them. The sample includes some 17,000 clones, approximately 85% seen only once; the top ten take roughly 32%. Study conclusions and caveats: The mean number of expanded clones was higher in CD8+ T cells than in CD4+.

Per the germline V gene, CDR1 is LGHNA and CDR2 is YSLEER. Germline trimming cut 3 bases from V and 2 bases from J; bases unmatched to any gene: 2. This CDR3 contains 14 residues. The sample in question was CD4+ or CD8+ T cells sorted from blood, obtained in a trial of the OX40 agonist ivuxolimab. This chain links TRBV4-3 with TRBJ2-7; 9 bases map to TRBD1. The clonotype comes from an adult with an advanced solid tumor such as melanoma, head and neck, liver or kidney cancer. In DNA form, the CDR3 reads TGCGCCAGCAGCCAGGACAGGGGCCCCTACGAGCAGTACTTC. As protein: CASSQDRGPYEQYF.